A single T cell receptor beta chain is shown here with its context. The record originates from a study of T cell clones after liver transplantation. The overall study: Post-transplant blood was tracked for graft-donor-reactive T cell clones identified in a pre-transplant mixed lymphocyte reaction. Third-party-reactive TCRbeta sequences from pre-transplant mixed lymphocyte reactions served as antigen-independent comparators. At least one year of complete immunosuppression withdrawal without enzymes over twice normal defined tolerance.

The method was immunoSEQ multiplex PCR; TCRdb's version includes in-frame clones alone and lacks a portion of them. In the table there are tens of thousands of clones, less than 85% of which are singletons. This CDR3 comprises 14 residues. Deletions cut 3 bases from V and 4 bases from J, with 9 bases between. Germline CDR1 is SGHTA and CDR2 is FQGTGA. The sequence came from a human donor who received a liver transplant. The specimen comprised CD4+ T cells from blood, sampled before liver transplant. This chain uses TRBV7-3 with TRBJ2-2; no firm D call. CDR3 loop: CASSFGRSTGELFF. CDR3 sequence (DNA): TGTGCCAGCAGCTTCGGCAGATCCACCGGGGAGCTGTTTTTT.